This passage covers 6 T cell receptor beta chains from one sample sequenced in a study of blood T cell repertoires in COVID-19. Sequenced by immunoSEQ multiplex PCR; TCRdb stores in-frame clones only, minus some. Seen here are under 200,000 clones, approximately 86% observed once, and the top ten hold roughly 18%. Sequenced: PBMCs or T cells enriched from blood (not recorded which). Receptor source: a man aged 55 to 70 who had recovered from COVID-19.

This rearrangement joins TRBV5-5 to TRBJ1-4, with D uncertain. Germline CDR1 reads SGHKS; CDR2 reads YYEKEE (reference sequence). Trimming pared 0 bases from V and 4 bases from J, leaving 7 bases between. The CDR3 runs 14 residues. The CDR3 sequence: CASSLGQINEKLFF. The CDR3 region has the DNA TGTGCCAGCAGCTTGGGGCAAATTAATGAAAAACTGTTTTTT.

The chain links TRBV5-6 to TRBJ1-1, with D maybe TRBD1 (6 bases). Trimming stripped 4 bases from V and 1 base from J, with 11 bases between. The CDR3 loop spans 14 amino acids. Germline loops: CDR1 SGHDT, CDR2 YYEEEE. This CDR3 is CASSPRQANTEAFF. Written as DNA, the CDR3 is TGTGCCAGCAGCCCGAGACAGGCGAACACTGAAGCTTTCTTT.

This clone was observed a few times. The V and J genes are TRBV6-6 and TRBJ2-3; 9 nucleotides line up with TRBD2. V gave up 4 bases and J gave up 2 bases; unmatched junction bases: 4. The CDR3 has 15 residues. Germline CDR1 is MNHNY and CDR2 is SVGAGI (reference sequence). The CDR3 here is CASSFPGLATDTQYF. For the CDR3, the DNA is TGTGCCAGCAGTTTCCCGGGACTAGCCACAGATACGCAGTATTTT.

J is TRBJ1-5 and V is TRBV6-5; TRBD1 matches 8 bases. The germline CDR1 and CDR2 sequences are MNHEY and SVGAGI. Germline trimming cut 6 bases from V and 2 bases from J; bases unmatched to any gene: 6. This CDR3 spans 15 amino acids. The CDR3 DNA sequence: TGTGCCAGCAGGGACCCGGGACAGGGCAATCAGCCCCAGCATTTT. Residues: CASRDPGQGNQPQHF.

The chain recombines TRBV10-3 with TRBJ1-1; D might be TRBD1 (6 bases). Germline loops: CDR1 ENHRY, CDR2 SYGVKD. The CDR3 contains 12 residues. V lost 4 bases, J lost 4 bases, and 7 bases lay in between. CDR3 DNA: TGTGCCATCAGTGGAGGGGGCACTGAAGCTTTCTTT. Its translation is CAISGGGTEAFF.

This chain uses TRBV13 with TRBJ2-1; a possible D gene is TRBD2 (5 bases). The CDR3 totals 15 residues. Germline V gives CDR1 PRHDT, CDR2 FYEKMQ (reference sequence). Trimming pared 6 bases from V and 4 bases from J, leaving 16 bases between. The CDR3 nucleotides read TGTGCCAGCAGACTAGGGCAGCTTTATTACAATGAGCAGTTCTTC. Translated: CASRLGQLYYNEQFF.